This T cell receptor beta chain was observed in a study of T cell responses to AZD1222 COVID-19 vaccine. There are 18 residues in the CDR3. Trimming cost V 4 bases and J 4 bases, with 25 bases left between them. CDR1 and CDR2 from the germline V gene are SGHTA and FQGNSA. Measured with immunoSEQ multiplex PCR; TCRdb has only the in-frame clones, and not every one. The table lists some 150,000 clones, approximately 91% of them singletons. This clone was detected only a few times. The target antigen is unknown. Overall study results and limits: Sampling captured repertoires only after the peak T cell response. At 160-218 and 743-854, vaccine-associated CD4 TCRs were dominant, and they spanned spike. Clonal diversity was possibly underestimated; the donors were predominantly white British and more often female. Unmutated variant regions reportedly attract nearly half of all spike-specific TCRs.

The chain joins TRBV7-2 to TRBJ1-2, with D hard to call. This TCR came from an adult in good health. The sequencing here drew on peripheral blood, taken on day 0 of AZD1222 vaccination. The CDR3 protein is CASSSRTRRTPPRYGYTF. The CDR3 nucleotides are TGTGCCAGCAGCTCTCGGACCCGTAGAACCCCGCCCCGCTATGGCTACACCTTC.